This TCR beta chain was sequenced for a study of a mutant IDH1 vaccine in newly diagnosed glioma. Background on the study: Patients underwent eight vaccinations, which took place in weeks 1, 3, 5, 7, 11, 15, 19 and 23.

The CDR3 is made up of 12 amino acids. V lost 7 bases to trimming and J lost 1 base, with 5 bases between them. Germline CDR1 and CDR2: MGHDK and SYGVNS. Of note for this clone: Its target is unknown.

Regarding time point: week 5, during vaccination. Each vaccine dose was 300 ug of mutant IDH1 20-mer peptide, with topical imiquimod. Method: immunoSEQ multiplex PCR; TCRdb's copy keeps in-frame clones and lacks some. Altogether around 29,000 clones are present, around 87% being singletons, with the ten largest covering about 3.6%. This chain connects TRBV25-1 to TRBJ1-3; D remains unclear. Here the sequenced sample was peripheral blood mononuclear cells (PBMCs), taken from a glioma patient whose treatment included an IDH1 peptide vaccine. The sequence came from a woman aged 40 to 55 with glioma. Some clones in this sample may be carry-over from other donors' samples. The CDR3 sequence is CASTSSGNTIYF. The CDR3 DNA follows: TGTGCCAGCACCAGTTCTGGAAACACCATATATTTT.